Shown below are 32 T cell receptor beta chains from a single sample sequenced in a study of regulatory T cells in long-lasting Graves disease. This sample's time point: persistent/refractory GD, antithyroid drugs over 5 years with positive TRAb. Following extraction of RNA from PBMCs, that RNA was used to make the TCR library. Through Arm-PCR of CDR3 regions and iRepertoire HTBI primers, TCR beta libraries were built. MiXCR, applied by TCRdb to the multiplex PCR reads, yields one record per CDR3 protein. The top ten hold under 50% of the sample, which has 650,000 to 850,000 distinct CDR3 sequences, 30% seen once. The material sequenced was peripheral blood mononuclear cells (PBMCs), taken when the disease was refractory, from a patient treated with antithyroid drugs. These receptor sequences come from a female donor with Graves disease.

The chain combines TRBV6-2 or TRBV6-3 with TRBJ1-1; D gene unclear. The length of the CDR3 is 14 residues. Germline-derived CDR1 and CDR2 are MNHEY and SVGEGT. The V end was cut by 6 bases, the J end by 5 bases, with 16 bases between. The CDR3 reads CASSPPDPTTEAFF. The CDR3 bases are TGTGCCAGCAGCCCCCCGGACCCGACGACTGAAGCTTTCTTT.

The V call is TRBV30, the J call TRBJ1-2; D might be TRBD1 (5 bases). With 4 bases removed from V and 5 bases from J, the gap between germline ends came to 11 bases. Germline V gene sequence: CDR1 GTSNPN, CDR2 SVGIG (reference sequence). The CDR3 contains 12 residues. CDR3 sequence (DNA): TGTGCCTGGACGGGGGAGGGATATGGCTACACCTTC. Its translation is CAWTGEGYGYTF.

In this sample, this clonotype turned up many times. V is TRBV6-1 and J is TRBJ2-6, with D possibly matching TRBD1 (6 bases). From germline, CDR1 is MNHNS and CDR2 SASEGT. The germline V and J ends were trimmed by 8 bases and 4 bases, with 18 bases remaining between them. The CDR3 covers 16 residues. The CDR3 is CASGIPTGTGANVLTF. As DNA, the CDR3 is TGTGCCAGCGGAATTCCCACAGGGACCGGGGCCAACGTCCTGACTTTC.

This clonotype was seen at least ten times. This chain connects TRBV20-1 to TRBJ1-5; TRBD1 might be the D (6 bases). This CDR3 comprises 13 residues. V shed 1 base and J shed 2 bases, with 6 bases lying between them. Germline CDR1 is DFQATT and CDR2 is SNEGSKA (reference sequence). CDR3 protein: CSARGQGNQPQHF. Here the CDR3 DNA reads TGCAGTGCTAGAGGACAGGGCAATCAGCCCCAGCATTTT.

This clonotype has a count of ten or more. V gene TRBV19 combines with J gene TRBJ2-2, with 9 bases aligning to TRBD2. V shed 5 bases and J 3 bases; nucleotides not matched to a gene: 7. The germline V gene encodes CDR1 LNHDA and CDR2 SQIVND (reference sequence). The length of the CDR3 is 16 residues. CDR3 in DNA: TGTGCCAGTAGTCGCCTTAGCGGGAGCGACACCGGGGAGCTGTTTTTT. This gives the protein CASSRLSGSDTGELFF.

This chain uses TRBV12-3 or TRBV12-4 with TRBJ1-1, with D possibly matching TRBD1 (5 bases). The V end was cut by 7 bases, the J end by 10 bases, with 16 bases between. The CDR3 is 12 residues long. DNA for the CDR3: TGTGCCAGCACCCAGGGAAGCGGTGGAGCTTTCTTT. Translated: CASTQGSGGAFF.

The V call is TRBV28, the J call TRBJ2-5; 15 nucleotides agree with TRBD2. With V trimmed by 6 bases and J by 2 bases, 13 bases remained unmatched. The V gene's germline CDR1 is MDHEN and CDR2 SYDVKM. This CDR3 region has 19 residues. CDR3 sequence reads: CASRQAPGLAGGPQETQYF. The CDR3 DNA is TGTGCCAGCAGACAGGCCCCGGGACTAGCGGGAGGCCCACAAGAGACCCAGTACTTC.

This sequence joins TRBV20-1 and TRBJ1-5; D unclear. Germline CDR1 DFQATT, CDR2 SNEGSKA (reference sequence). V lost 5 bases, J lost 5 bases, and 13 bases lay in between. CDR3 length: 13 amino acids. This CDR3 is CSAHQTDDQPQHF. The CDR3 bases are TGCAGTGCTCACCAGACGGATGATCAGCCCCAGCATTTT.

This clonotype has a handful of counts. The genes are TRBV20-1 and TRBJ2-2, with 10 nucleotides matching TRBD2. J lost 5 bases, V lost 2 bases, and 5 bases had no gene match. Germline V gene sequence: CDR1 DFQATT, CDR2 SNEGSKA (reference sequence). This CDR3 is 15 amino acids long. CDR3 sequence: CSARPGLATTGELFF. The CDR3 nucleotides are TGCAGTGCTAGACCGGGACTAGCGACTACCGGGGAGCTGTTTTTT.

Only a few counts were recorded for this clonotype. The CDR3 DNA reads TGTGCCAGCAGCTTAATCCCGCGCACTGAAGCTTTCTTT. Translation: CASSLIPRTEAFF. The V and J genes are TRBV11-1 and TRBJ1-1, with no clear D. Per germline, CDR1 SGHAT and CDR2 FQDESV (reference sequence). CDR3 size: 13 residues. V lost 2 bases, J lost 4 bases, and 8 bases lay in between.

This clonotype came up many times. This chain joins TRBV2 and TRBJ2-2; D unresolved. CDR3 length: 14 amino acids. Trimming removed 2 bases from V and 1 base from J, with 5 bases in between. Germline lookup yields CDR1 SNHLY and CDR2 FYNNEI. CDR3 sequence reads: CASSEYGNTGELFF. The CDR3 DNA sequence: TGTGCCAGCAGTGAATACGGGAACACCGGGGAGCTGTTTTTT.

This clonotype was seen only a few times. The V call is TRBV7-2, the J call TRBJ1-1; D is undetermined. This CDR3 has 13 amino acids. Germline V gene data show CDR1 as SGHTA and CDR2 as FQGNSA. V was clipped by 2 bases and J by 4 bases, with 8 bases between them. CDR3 DNA: TGTGCCAGCAGCTTACCTACCCCCACTGAAGCTTTCTTT. Translation gives CASSLPTPTEAFF.

The rearrangement uses TRBV14 and TRBJ1-1, with TRBD1 as a possible D gene (5 bases). Germline V lookup: CDR1 SGHDN, CDR2 FVKESK. The CDR3 spans 13 residues. Trimming took off 0 bases at V and 10 bases at J, with 12 bases between the two ends. CDR3 coding DNA: TGTGCCAGCAGCCAAGATACGGGGCTGGTAGCTTTCTTT. Amino acids: CASSQDTGLVAFF.

This chain joins TRBV27 and TRBJ1-5; 9 bases line up with TRBD1. The CDR3 length is 17 residues. V shed 5 bases, J shed 3 bases, and the junction held 11 bases outside the gene matches. Germline CDR1 and CDR2: MNHEY and SMNVEV (reference sequence). Here the CDR3 DNA reads TGTGCCAGCAGTCTGGCGGGATGGGACAGGGCCAATCAGCCCCAGCATTTT. This encodes CASSLAGWDRANQPQHF.

This chain uses TRBV9 with TRBJ2-2; D is ambiguous. The V gene lost 1 base and the J gene lost 5 bases, with 9 bases spanning the gap. The CDR3 covers 14 residues. Per the germline V gene, CDR1 is SGDLS and CDR2 is YYNGEE. The DNA for the CDR3 is TGTGCCAGCAGCGTAAGGCCCAGGACCGGGGAGCTGTTTTTT. It codes for CASSVRPRTGELFF.

This rearrangement joins TRBV7-9 to TRBJ1-5; 8 bases fit TRBD1. The junction had 8 bases not matched to a gene; V was cut back by 5 bases and J by 5 bases. Germline CDR1 and CDR2: SEHNR and FQNEAQ (reference sequence). The CDR3 runs 15 residues. CDR3 nucleotide sequence: TGTGCCAGCAGCGCCACAGGGGGAGGCCATCAGCCCCAGCATTTT. Its protein product is CASSATGGGHQPQHF.

The chain links TRBV28 to TRBJ1-3; D is uncertain. V was shortened by 7 bases and J by 8 bases, with 18 bases between the two germline ends. CDR3 length: 14 amino acids. Germline CDR1 reads MDHEN; CDR2 reads SYDVKM. The CDR3 DNA is TGTGCCAGCAAGAAGTGGTCTTTCACGGACACCATATATTTT. Encoded protein: CASKKWSFTDTIYF.

This clonotype appeared many times. The V gene is TRBV28, the J gene TRBJ1-2, with TRBD1 as a possible D gene (5 bases). The V end lost 3 bases, the J end lost 4 bases, and 9 bases lay between the germline ends. In germline, CDR1 is MDHEN, CDR2 SYDVKM. There are 13 residues in the CDR3. CDR3 in amino acids: CASSLAGLYGYTF. CDR3 DNA sequence: TGTGCCAGCAGTTTGGCAGGGCTCTATGGCTACACCTTC.

This clonotype was seen only a few times. V gene TRBV20-1 combines with J gene TRBJ2-5; TRBD2 matches at 7 bases. CDR1 and CDR2 from the germline V gene are DFQATT and SNEGSKA (reference sequence). Germline trimming cut 6 bases from V and 3 bases from J; bases unmatched to any gene: 7. This CDR3 has 13 residues. CDR3 in amino acids: CSAAGVGKETQYF. CDR3 DNA: TGCAGTGCCGCGGGGGTGGGGAAAGAGACCCAGTACTTC.

This clonotype was found a few times. The rearrangement links TRBV9 to TRBJ1-1; 8 bases are a match to TRBD1. Germline V gene sequence: CDR1 SGDLS, CDR2 YYNGEE. This CDR3 contains 17 residues. Unmatched junction bases numbered 11, after V lost 3 bases and J lost 1 base. The CDR3 DNA reads TGTGCCAGCAGCGCGGGACAGGCCCAACGAGGGAACACTGAAGCTTTCTTT. This gives the protein CASSAGQAQRGNTEAFF.

The chain recombines TRBV6-9 with TRBJ2-3, with unresolved D. This CDR3 is built from 15 residues. In germline, CDR1 is MNHGY, CDR2 SVAAGI. V lost 3 bases and J 1 base, leaving 11 bases between the germline ends. The CDR3 nucleotides read TGTGCCAGCAGTTACCGCAATCCACGCACAGATACGCAGTATTTT. Translation: CASSYRNPRTDTQYF.

The count of this clonotype is one. This rearrangement joins TRBV6-1 to TRBJ2-7; TRBD1 matches at 12 bases. V dropped 6 bases and J dropped 5; count of bases not matched to a gene: 2. From germline, CDR1 is MNHNS and CDR2 SASEGT. There are 13 residues in the CDR3. DNA of the CDR3: TGTGCCAGCAGGGGGACAGGGGGCCACGAGCAGTACTTC. It translates to CASRGTGGHEQYF.

This chain joins TRBV5-1 and TRBJ1-1; TRBD1 matches at 9 bases. Per the germline V gene, CDR1 is SGHRS and CDR2 is YFSETQ. The CDR3 covers 14 residues. J gave up 5 bases and V 4 bases, and 6 bases lay outside the gene matches. CDR3 in DNA: TGCGCCAGCAGCGGCGGGACAGGGTTGACTGAAGCTTTCTTT. Translating it yields CASSGGTGLTEAFF.

The chain employs TRBV30 and TRBJ2-5; 11 positions agree with TRBD2. The CDR3 sequence is 15 residues long. The V gene's germline CDR1 is GTSNPN and CDR2 SVGIG (reference sequence). Trimming took 0 bases from V and 4 from J; bases not matched to a gene: 4. The CDR3 nucleotides read TGTGCCTGGAGTGTACCTAGCGGGAGGAGAGAGACCCAGTACTTC. It encodes CAWSVPSGRRETQYF.

This chain connects TRBV5-6 to TRBJ2-3; TRBD1 aligns across 8 bases. The J segment lost 1 base and the V segment lost 1 base, leaving 5 bases of the junction unmatched. Per germline, CDR1 SGHDT and CDR2 YYEEEE. This CDR3 has 16 residues. CDR3 coding DNA: TGTGCCAGCAGCTTGTGGACAGGGTTTGGCACAGATACGCAGTATTTT. It translates to CASSLWTGFGTDTQYF.

The rearrangement uses TRBV5-1 and TRBJ2-7; the D is unclear. This CDR3 spans 15 amino acids. Germline V CDR1 and CDR2: SGHRS, YFSETQ. V was pared by 0 bases and J by 3 bases, with 13 bases between. CDR3 loop: CASSLAKSRNYEQYF. Here the CDR3 DNA reads TGCGCCAGCAGCTTGGCTAAATCAAGGAACTACGAGCAGTACTTC.

The V and J genes are TRBV7-2 and TRBJ1-2; no clear D. Trimming removed 1 base from V and 8 bases from J, with 17 bases in between. Looked up from germline, CDR1 is SGHTA and CDR2 is FQGNSA. This CDR3 has 15 residues. The chain's CDR3 is CASSLGVGRTMGYTF. In DNA, the CDR3 is TGTGCCAGCAGCTTAGGTGTGGGAAGAACTATGGGCTACACCTTC.

The chain is built from TRBV30 and TRBJ1-1; D may be TRBD1 (5 bases). With 0 bases removed from V and 3 bases from J, the gap between germline ends came to 11 bases. Germline values: CDR1 GTSNPN, CDR2 SVGIG (reference sequence). The CDR3 is 14 amino acids. The CDR3 region is CAWSVGGGYTEAFF. The CDR3 coding sequence is TGTGCCTGGAGTGTTGGGGGGGGATACACTGAAGCTTTCTTT.

This clonotype has a handful of counts. This rearrangement joins TRBV3-1 to TRBJ1-1, with D possibly TRBD1 on 6 matching bases. CDR1 is LGHDT, CDR2 YNNKEL, per germline (reference sequence). CDR3 length equals 15 residues. V lost 4 bases, J lost 0 bases, and 12 bases lay in between. The CDR3 DNA reads TGTGCCAGCAGCCTTCCAGGGGATATGAACACTGAAGCTTTCTTT. As protein: CASSLPGDMNTEAFF.

The V call is TRBV6-1, the J call TRBJ2-1; D remains unclear. Germline assignment: CDR1 MNHNS and CDR2 SASEGT. V lost 6 bases to trimming and J lost 12 bases, with 15 bases between them. CDR3 length: 12 amino acids. The CDR3 here is CASSQAETGQFF. The CDR3 bases are TGTGCCAGCAGCCAGGCCGAAACGGGGCAGTTCTTC.

In its sample, this clonotype was seen many times. This chain links TRBV2 with TRBJ1-2; 11 bases are a match to TRBD1. Germline V CDR1 and CDR2: SNHLY, FYNNEI. The CDR3 is 13 residues long. Losses at the gene ends were 6 bases for V and 5 bases for J; bases not matched to a gene: 2. The CDR3: CASRGQGGYGYTF. CDR3 coding DNA: TGTGCCAGCAGGGGACAGGGGGGTTATGGCTACACCTTC. Variable domain in full (rest from reference TRBV2 and TRBJ1-2): EPEVTQTPSHQVTQMGQEVILRCVPISNHLYFYWYRQILGQKVEFLVSFYNNEISEKSEIFDDQFSVERPDGSNFTLKIRSTKLEDSAMYFCASRGQGGYGYTFGSGTRLTVV.

This clonotype was detected once. This clone may be a read error of a much larger clone one base away. Likely a read error: the CDR3 ends without its conserved phenylalanine or tryptophan. The rearrangement links TRBV20-1 to TRBJ1-2; D gene unclear. V lost 0 bases and J lost 0, with 8 bases in between. The CDR3 covers 14 residues. Per the germline V gene, CDR1 is DFQATT and CDR2 is SNEGSKA (reference sequence). The CDR3 sequence: CSARDPGSNYGYTL. CDR3 coding DNA: TGCAGTGCTAGAGATCCTGGCTCTAACTATGGCTACACCCTC.